This is a list of T cell receptor beta chains from one sample in a study of T-cell reconstitution after alpha-beta-depleted transplantation in children. TCRdb passed the PCR reads through MiXCR, listing each CDR3 protein once. The sample lists some 500,000 distinct CDR3 sequences; around a third were seen once. The starting material was PBMCs from the stem cell graft donor, obtained from the stem cell graft. The receptor source for this set is a human donor who donated a stem cell graft to a child with aplastic anemia. Each CDR3 is given with its conserved first and last residue. The order of the fields is D gene, V gene, J gene, clone size, CDR3 protein, CDR3 DNA. D genes are given only for firm matches. The size entry is marked missing in some rows and otherwise reads once, few, many or a size class.

>TRBD1|TRBV5-1|TRBJ1-1|-
CASSRDSHEAFF
TGCGCCAGCAGCCGGGACAGCCATGAAGCTTTCTTT
>-|TRBV10-3|TRBJ1-2|-
CAISESSGSGYTF
TGTGCCATCAGTGAGTCTTCGGGGTCTGGCTACACCTTC
>-|TRBV30|TRBJ2-1|-
CAWDAGLTTYNEQFF
TGTGCCTGGGATGCGGGACTCACGACCTACAATGAGCAGTTCTTC
>TRBD2|TRBV5-5|TRBJ2-7|few
CASSLVTSGRHEQYF
TGTGCCAGCAGCTTGGTGACTAGCGGGAGACACGAGCAGTACTTC
>-|TRBV5-6|TRBJ1-3|few
CASSYLAPGGNTIYF
TGTGCCAGCAGCTACCTGGCCCCTGGGGGAAACACCATATATTTT
>-|TRBV5-1|TRBJ2-7|-
CASSPEPVGQRTYEQYF
TGCGCCAGCAGCCCGGAGCCTGTTGGACAGAGAACCTACGAGCAGTACTTC
>-|TRBV4-3|TRBJ2-1|few
CASSQRGYNEQFF
TGCGCCAGCAGCCAACGGGGGTACAATGAGCAGTTCTTC
>-|TRBV18|TRBJ2-7|-
CASSPSLRSTYEQYF
TGTGCCAGCTCACCTTCGCTTAGAAGCACCTACGAGCAGTACTTC
>-|TRBV19|TRBJ1-2|few
CASSIRVGGRLGGYTF
TGTGCCAGTAGTATTAGGGTGGGGGGCCGGCTTGGTGGCTACACCTTC
>-|TRBV12-3/TRBV12-4|TRBJ1-5|-
CASSLGRGNSNQPQHF
TGTGCCAGCAGTTTAGGTAGGGGTAATAGCAATCAGCCCCAGCATTTT